This record concerns one T cell receptor beta chain sequence. What it recognizes is unknown. Any patient presenting with uncontrolled infection, other autoimmune disease, pregnancy or lactation was left out. The data belong to a study of T cells in Graves' hyperthyroidism and ophthalmopathy. Study conclusions and caveats: Blood held most thyroid clonotypes expanded above 0.001 frequency.

This CDR3 is built from 18 residues. Deletions cut 6 bases from V and 6 bases from J, with 32 bases between. Germline CDR1 is DFQATT and CDR2 is SNEGSKA (reference sequence). It was RNA transcripts that yielded the amplified TCR beta CDR3 regions. An initial round of RT-PCR targeting the TCR CDR3 relied on the HTBI primer set. One entry per CDR3 protein, called by TCRdb with MiXCR from the multiplex PCR reads. Here the sample spans 490,000 or so distinct CDR3 sequences, roughly 45% being singletons. Material: peripheral blood or thyroid tissue (not recorded which). The receptor was derived from an adult woman with Graves' disease, either hyperthyroidism or ophthalmopathy (not recorded which). This sequence joins TRBV20-1 and TRBJ1-2, with a weak D call TRBD1 (5 bases). The CDR3 protein is CSALPQAGNTSGDDGYTF. DNA of the CDR3: TGCAGTGCCCTCCCTCAGGCGGGGAACACTTCCGGGGACGATGGCTACACCTTC.